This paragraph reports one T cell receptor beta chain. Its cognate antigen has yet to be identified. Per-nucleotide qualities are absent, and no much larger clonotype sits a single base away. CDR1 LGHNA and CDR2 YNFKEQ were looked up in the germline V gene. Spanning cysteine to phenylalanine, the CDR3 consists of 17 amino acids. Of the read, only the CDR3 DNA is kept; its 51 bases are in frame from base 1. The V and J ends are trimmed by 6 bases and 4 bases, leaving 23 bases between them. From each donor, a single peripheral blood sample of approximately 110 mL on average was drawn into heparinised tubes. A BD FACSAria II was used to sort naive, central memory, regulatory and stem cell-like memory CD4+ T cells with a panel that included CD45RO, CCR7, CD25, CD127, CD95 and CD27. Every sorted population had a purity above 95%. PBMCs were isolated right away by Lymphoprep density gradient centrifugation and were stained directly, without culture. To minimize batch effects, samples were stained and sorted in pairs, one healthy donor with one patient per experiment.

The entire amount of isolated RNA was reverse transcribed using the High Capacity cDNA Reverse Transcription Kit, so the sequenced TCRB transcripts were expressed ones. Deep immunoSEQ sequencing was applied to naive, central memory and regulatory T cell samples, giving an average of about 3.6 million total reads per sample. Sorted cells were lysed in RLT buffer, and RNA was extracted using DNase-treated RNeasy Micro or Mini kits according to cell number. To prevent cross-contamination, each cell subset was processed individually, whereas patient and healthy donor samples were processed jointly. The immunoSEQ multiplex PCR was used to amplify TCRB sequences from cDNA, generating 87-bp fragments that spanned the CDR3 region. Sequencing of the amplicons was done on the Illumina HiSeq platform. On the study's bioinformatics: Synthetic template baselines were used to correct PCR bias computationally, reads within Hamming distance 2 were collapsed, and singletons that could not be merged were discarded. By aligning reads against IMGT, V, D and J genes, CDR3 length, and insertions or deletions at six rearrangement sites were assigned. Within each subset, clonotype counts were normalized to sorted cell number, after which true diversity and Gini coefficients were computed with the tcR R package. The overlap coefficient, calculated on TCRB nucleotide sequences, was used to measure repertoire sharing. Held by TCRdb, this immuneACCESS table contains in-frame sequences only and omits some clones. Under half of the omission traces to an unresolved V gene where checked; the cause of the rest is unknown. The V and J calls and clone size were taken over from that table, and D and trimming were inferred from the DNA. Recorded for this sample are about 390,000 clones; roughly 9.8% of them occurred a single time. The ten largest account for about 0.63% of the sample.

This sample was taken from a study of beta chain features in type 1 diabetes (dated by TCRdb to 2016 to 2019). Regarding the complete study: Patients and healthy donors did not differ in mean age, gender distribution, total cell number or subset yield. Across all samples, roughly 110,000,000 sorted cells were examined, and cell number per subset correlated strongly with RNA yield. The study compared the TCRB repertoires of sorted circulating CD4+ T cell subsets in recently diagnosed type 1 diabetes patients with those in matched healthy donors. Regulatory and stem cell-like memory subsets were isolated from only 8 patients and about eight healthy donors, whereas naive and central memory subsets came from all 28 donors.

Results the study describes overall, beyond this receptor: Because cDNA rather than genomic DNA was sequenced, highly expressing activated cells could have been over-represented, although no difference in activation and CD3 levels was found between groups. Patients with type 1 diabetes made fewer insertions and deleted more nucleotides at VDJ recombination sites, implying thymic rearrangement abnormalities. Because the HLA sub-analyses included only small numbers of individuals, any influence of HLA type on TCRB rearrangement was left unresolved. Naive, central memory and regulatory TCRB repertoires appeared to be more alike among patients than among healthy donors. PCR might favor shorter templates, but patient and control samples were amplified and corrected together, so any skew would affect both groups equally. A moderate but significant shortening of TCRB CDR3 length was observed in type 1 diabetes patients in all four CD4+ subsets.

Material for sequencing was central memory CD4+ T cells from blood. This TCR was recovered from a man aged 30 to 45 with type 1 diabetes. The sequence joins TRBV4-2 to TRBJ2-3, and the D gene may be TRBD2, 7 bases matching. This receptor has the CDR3 CASSTSRGGGPADTQYF. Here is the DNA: TGTGCCAGCAGTACTTCAAGGGGGGGAGGGCCAGCAGATACGCAGTATTTT.